The present T cell receptor beta chain was sequenced within a study of cytomegalovirus exposure and HLA in healthy donors. Study-level findings and limits: A later analysis linked a missense variant in DCLRE1C to the trimming of TCR beta V and J genes. Confirmation was obtained in vitro that a few CMV-associated chains are specific for CMV antigens. Later work showed greater clonal expansion in HLA-associated TCR beta chains than in equally common others.

This clone has only one observation. Its antigen is unknown. The PCR was carried out with 60 Vbeta primers and 13 Jbeta primers. Clones were sequenced by immunoSEQ multiplex PCR, and TCRdb holds only the in-frame ones, with some missing. The sample contains under 150,000 clones, 78% of which appear only once. CDR3 size: 17 residues. Germline CDR1 is PRHDT and CDR2 is FYEKMQ (reference sequence). Trimming took off 5 bases at V and 3 bases at J, with 23 bases between the two ends. V gene TRBV13 combines with J gene TRBJ2-7; maybe TRBD2 (6 bases). Material for sequencing was PBMCs. This receptor was taken from a male donor in good health and CMV-seronegative. CDR3 sequence (DNA): TGTGCCAGCAGCCACCCCTCCGCGGCTGTGGGGGGCTACGAGCAGTACTTC. The encoded protein is CASSHPSAAVGGYEQYF.